The 15 T cell receptor beta chains reported below all come from one sample, sequenced in a study of blood T cells in healthy people across ages (dated by TCRdb to the mid-2010s). The library was produced with 5' RACE. Sequenced on an Illumina HiSeq 2500. The second PCR ran for about 7 to 11 cycles and used a J-beta primer mix along with a sample-barcoded 5' primer. The public reads were reprocessed in TCRdb via fastp at Q25 and MiXCR, keeping in-frame beta chains. Every entry covers one CDR3 protein and lists the most common genes and DNA from its rows. This sample holds 850,000 to 1,300,000 distinct CDR3 sequences; less than 50% were observed only once. 18% of the sample lies in the top ten. The sequenced sample consisted of blood. The receptor set was obtained from a woman in her sixties or seventies in good health.

This clonotype was detected only a few times. This chain uses TRBV6-5 with TRBJ1-2; D not certain. In germline, CDR1 is MNHEY, CDR2 SVGAGI. The CDR3 spans 11 residues. Deletions cut 6 bases from V and 4 bases from J, with 6 bases between. The CDR3 DNA sequence: TGTGCCAGCAGGCACGTCTATGGCTACACCTTC. As protein: CASRHVYGYTF.

The CDR3 is CASSALGGEWDNEQFF. CDR3 coding DNA: TGTGCCAGCAGTGCCCTTGGGGGGGAATGGGACAATGAGCAGTTCTTC. The V and J genes are TRBV25-1 and TRBJ2-1, with 7 bases fitting TRBD2. This CDR3 has 16 residues. Unmatched junction bases numbered 11, after V lost 4 bases and J lost 5 bases. Germline lookup yields CDR1 MGHDK and CDR2 SYGVNS.

V and J are TRBV20-1 and TRBJ2-1; perhaps TRBD1 as D (6 bases). The CDR3 loop spans 13 amino acids. Germline V gene sequence: CDR1 DFQATT, CDR2 SNEGSKA (reference sequence). The V end was cut by 4 bases, the J end by 6 bases, with 13 bases between. CDR3 in DNA: TGCAGTGCTACACATCTGACAGGCAATGAGCAGTTCTTC. It encodes CSATHLTGNEQFF.

The rearrangement uses TRBV7-3 and TRBJ2-3, with TRBD2 matching 7 bases. Germline V gene lookup returns CDR1 SGHTA and CDR2 FQGTGA. The CDR3 spans 14 residues. Trimming took 3 bases from V and 4 from J; bases not matched to a gene: 4. CDR3 DNA: TGTGCCAGCAGCTTCGGGCGGGAGTCAGATACGCAGTATTTT. Amino acid sequence: CASSFGRESDTQYF.

The chain has TRBV21-1 and TRBJ2-5; TRBD1 is the table's D call and was not checked against the DNA. TRBV21-1 is reported as a pseudogene. CDR3 length: 15 residues. CDR3 bases: TGTGCCAGCAGCAATCGGGACAGGGGGAAAGAGACCCAGTACTTC. It codes for CASSNRDRGKETQYF.

This clonotype was recorded a few times. The rearrangement uses TRBV6-5 and TRBJ2-7; no definite D call. Trimming took off 0 bases at V and 0 bases at J, with 6 bases between the two ends. CDR3 length: 14 residues. CDR1 is MNHEY and CDR2 is SVGAGI in the germline V gene. For the CDR3, the DNA is TGTGCCAGCAGTTACTCGAAGGGCTCCTACGAGCAGTACTTC. This gives the protein CASSYSKGSYEQYF.

This clonotype was seen more than once but under ten times. The rearrangement uses TRBV10-3 and TRBJ1-1; D unclear. This CDR3 contains 13 residues. V lost 5 bases to trimming and J lost 5 bases, with 12 bases between them. CDR1 and CDR2 from the germline V gene are ENHRY and SYGVKD. This CDR3 is CAISPGSMTEAFF. The CDR3, as DNA: TGTGCCATCAGTCCGGGATCCATGACTGAAGCTTTCTTT.

This rearrangement joins TRBV5-1 to TRBJ2-3, with D uncertain. Germline V gene lookup returns CDR1 SGHRS and CDR2 YFSETQ. Trimming shortened V by 0 bases and J by 0 bases, and 11 bases separated the two germline ends. This CDR3 has 16 amino acids. CDR3 sequence (DNA): TGCGCCAGCAGCTTGGGGTCTCGGATCAGCACAGATACGCAGTATTTT. Amino acids: CASSLGSRISTDTQYF. The complete variable domain, with remaining parts taken from reference TRBV5-1 and TRBJ2-3, reads KAGVTQTPRYLIKTRGQQVTLSCSPISGHRSVSWYQQTPGQGLQFLFEYFSETQRNKGNFPGRFSGRQFSNSRSEMNVSTLELGDSALYLCASSLGSRISTDTQYFGPGTRLTVL.

This chain connects TRBV29-1 to TRBJ1-1, with TRBD1 identical over 11 bases. The germline gives CDR1 SQVTM, CDR2 ANQGSEA. Trimming removed 2 bases from V and 5 bases from J; junction bases left unmatched: 7. The CDR3 has 15 amino acids. The CDR3 DNA follows: TGCAGCGTTGAAAGGGGGGGGACAGGGGGGACTGAAGCTTTCTTT. As protein: CSVERGGTGGTEAFF. Drawing the rest from reference TRBV29-1 and TRBJ1-1, the complete variable domain is SAVISQKPSRDICQRGTSLTIQCQVDSQVTMMFWYRQQPGQSLTLIATANQGSEATYESGFVIDKFPISRPNLTFSTLTVSNMSPEDSSIYLCSVERGGTGGTEAFFGQGTRLTVV.

The chain is built from TRBV4-1 and TRBJ1-6; 8 bases are shared with TRBD1. Germline loops: CDR1 MGHRA, CDR2 YSYEKL. This CDR3 is built from 17 residues. V was clipped by 4 bases and J by 6 bases; unmatched bases: 11. CDR3 protein: CASSLGQGAMVNSPLHF. DNA of the CDR3: TGCGCCAGCAGCCTAGGACAGGGCGCGATGGTTAATTCACCCCTCCACTTT.

In the case of this clonotype: This may be a read error, as it is one base from a much larger clone. This is likely a read error, given that the CDR3 carries no conserved phenylalanine or tryptophan at its end. The V and J genes are TRBV29-1 and TRBJ2-7, with 8 positions matching TRBD2. The CDR3 is 13 residues long. The V gene's germline CDR1 is SQVTM and CDR2 ANQGSEA. V shed 2 bases, J shed 3 bases, and the junction held 3 bases outside the gene matches. CDR3 amino acids: CSVEPRGGYEQYL. For the CDR3, the DNA is TGCAGCGTTGAACCCCGGGGGGGCTACGAGCAGTACTTG.

The gene calls are TRBV9 and TRBJ1-2; D is perhaps TRBD1 (6 bases). The CDR3 has 15 residues. Germline V gives CDR1 SGDLS, CDR2 YYNGEE. V was trimmed by 1 base and J by 2 bases, leaving 12 bases between them. DNA of the CDR3: TGTGCCAGCAGCGTACTAGCAGGGGACAACTATGGCTACACCTTC. It translates to CASSVLAGDNYGYTF.

The chain combines TRBV7-9 with TRBJ2-1; 7 bases line up with TRBD2. Per germline, CDR1 SEHNR and CDR2 FQNEAQ (reference sequence). Germline trimming cut 7 bases from V and 10 bases from J; bases unmatched to any gene: 13. The CDR3 contains 14 residues. The CDR3 nucleotides are TGTGCCAGCACCGACCGAGCGGGGAACAGGGAGCAGTTCTTC. Amino acid sequence: CASTDRAGNREQFF.

The chain is built from TRBV13 and TRBJ1-2; D gene uncertain. The CDR3 extends over 15 amino acids. Trimming shortened V by 2 bases and J by 5 bases, and 15 bases separated the two germline ends. Germline lookup yields CDR1 PRHDT and CDR2 FYEKMQ (reference sequence). The CDR3 protein is CASSLTVGLGYGYTF. The CDR3 bases are TGTGCCAGCAGCTTAACGGTCGGGCTGGGGTATGGCTACACCTTC.

V gene TRBV6-1 combines with J gene TRBJ1-5; 7 nucleotides match TRBD1. Germline V gene lookup returns CDR1 MNHNS and CDR2 SASEGT. Trimming cost V 8 bases and J 1 base; bases outside gene matches: 14. The CDR3 length is 17 residues. The CDR3 loop is CASSQRANRGSNQPQHF. CDR3 nucleotide sequence: TGTGCCAGCTCACAACGAGCAAACAGGGGAAGCAATCAGCCCCAGCATTTT.